The TCR beta chain under discussion was sequenced for a study of T cell responses to AZD1222 COVID-19 vaccine. Overall study findings and caveats: Mapped onto spike, vaccine-associated CD4 TCRs spanned it and were dominant at 160-218 and 743-854.

J lost 1 base, V lost 1 base, and 5 bases had no gene match. The CDR3 loop spans 16 amino acids. Germline CDR1 reads GTSNPN; CDR2 reads SVGIG (reference sequence). Details on this clone: Its target is unknown.

Libraries were prepared by immunoSEQ multiplex PCR; TCRdb keeps only in-frame clonotypes and omits some of them. The sample holds 130,000 to 150,000 clones, approximately 89% seen once. The J gene is TRBJ2-3, the V gene TRBV30; TRBD2 matches 10 bases. The source of this sequence is an adult who received the AZD1222 COVID-19 vaccine. Sequenced material: peripheral blood, taken 28 days after the second AZD1222 dose. CDR3 residues: CAWSAGLATRTDTQYF. Written as DNA, the CDR3 is TGTGCCTGGAGTGCGGGACTAGCGACGCGCACAGATACGCAGTATTTT.